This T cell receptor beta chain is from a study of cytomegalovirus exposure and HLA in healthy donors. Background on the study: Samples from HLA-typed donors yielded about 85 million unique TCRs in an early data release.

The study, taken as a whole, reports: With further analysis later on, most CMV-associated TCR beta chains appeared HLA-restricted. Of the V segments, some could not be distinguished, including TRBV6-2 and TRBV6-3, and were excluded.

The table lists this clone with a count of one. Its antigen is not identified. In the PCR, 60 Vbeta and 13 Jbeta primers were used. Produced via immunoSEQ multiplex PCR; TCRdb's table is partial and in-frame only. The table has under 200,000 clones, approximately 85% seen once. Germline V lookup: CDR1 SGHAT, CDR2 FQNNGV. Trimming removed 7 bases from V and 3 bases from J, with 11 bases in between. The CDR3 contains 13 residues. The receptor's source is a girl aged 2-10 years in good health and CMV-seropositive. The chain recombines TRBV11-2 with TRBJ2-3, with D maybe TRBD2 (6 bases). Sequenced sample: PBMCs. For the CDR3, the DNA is TGTGCCAGCAACAGACTAGAAACAGATACGCAGTATTTT. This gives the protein CASNRLETDTQYF.